Listed below are T cell receptor beta chains from one sample, sequenced in a study of T cell repertoires in cytomegalovirus infection. TCRdb re-derived calls from the reads in MiXCR, one entry per CDR3 protein. The table shows 250,000 to 400,000 distinct CDR3 sequences, with about 25% occurring only once. No antigens are known for them. Specimen: cultured PBMCs, collected from culture after CMV antigen stimulation. These receptors were taken from a human donor in good health (CMV status not recorded). Some clones in this sample may be carry-over from other donors' samples. CDR3s include the opening cysteine and the closing phenylalanine or tryptophan. The D gene is left open where the match is weak. Not all rows give a size; the values are once, few, many and, for expanded clones, a class.

CASSEWAGRAGYTF,TGTGCCAGCAGTGAATGGGCGGGGCGGGCTGGCTACACCTTC,-,TRBV6-1,14,TRBJ1-2,few
CASSLEPFSSYNEQFF,TGTGCCAGCAGTTTAGAGCCCTTTAGCTCCTACAATGAGCAGTTCTTC,-,TRBV6-2/TRBV6-3,16,TRBJ2-1,-
CASSLLGTEQPQHF,TGTGCCAGCAGTTTATTGGGGACGGAGCAGCCCCAGCATTTT,-,TRBV27,14,TRBJ1-5,-
CASSPGQGEPIYF,TGTGCCAGCAGCCCAGGACAGGGGGAGCCCATATATTTT,TRBD1,TRBV7-2,13,TRBJ1-3,few
CASSQTLGLAENNEQFF,TGCGCCAGCAGCCAAACTTTGGGACTAGCGGAAAACAATGAGCAGTTCTTC,TRBD2,TRBV4-1,17,TRBJ2-1,-
CASSLGGALGPQHF,TGTGCCAGCAGTTTAGGAGGGGCCTTGGGGCCCCAGCATTTT,-,TRBV12-3/TRBV12-4,14,TRBJ1-5,many
CSAHSGVQETQYF,TGCAGTGCTCATAGCGGGGTACAAGAGACCCAGTACTTC,TRBD2,TRBV20-1,13,TRBJ2-5,-
CATSRRGGFGRADEQFF,TGTGCCACCAGCCGACGGGGGGGGTTCGGAAGAGCGGATGAGCAGTTCTTC,TRBD2,TRBV15,17,TRBJ2-1,-
CASSFDGVPPGDTEAFF,TGTGCCAGCAGCTTCGACGGGGTTCCTCCAGGGGACACTGAAGCTTTCTTT,-,TRBV11-2,17,TRBJ1-1,-
CSVVVAGNIQYF,TGCAGCGTTGTAGTAGCCGGGAACATTCAGTACTTC,-,TRBV29-1,12,TRBJ2-4,few
CAISAQGAGTDTQYF,TGTGCCATCAGTGCACAGGGGGCCGGCACAGATACGCAGTATTTT,TRBD1,TRBV10-3,15,TRBJ2-3,-
CASRGTASYNEQFF,TGTGCCAGCAGGGGGACGGCCTCCTACAATGAGCAGTTCTTC,-,TRBV2,14,TRBJ2-1,many
CASSQTAMDEQYF,TGCGCCAGCAGCCAGACGGCAATGGACGAGCAGTACTTC,-,TRBV4-3,13,TRBJ2-7,once
CASSEILAALGKTQYF,TGTGCCAGCAGTGAAATACTAGCGGCTCTGGGGAAGACCCAGTACTTC,TRBD2,TRBV6-1,16,TRBJ2-5,-
CSARDQAQGSYNSPLHF,TGCAGTGCTAGAGATCAGGCCCAGGGCTCCTATAATTCACCCCTCCACTTT,-,TRBV20-1,17,TRBJ1-6,-
CASTPGRNYEQYF,TGTGCCAGCACCCCGGGCCGCAACTACGAGCAGTACTTC,-,TRBV6-2/TRBV6-3,13,TRBJ2-7,few
CASSYGGLYYTF,TGTGCCAGCAGTTACGGCGGGCTGTACTACACCTTC,-,TRBV6-2/TRBV6-3,12,TRBJ1-2,few
CASSEWGQTIQETQYF,TGTGCCAGCAGTGAATGGGGACAGACTATACAAGAGACCCAGTACTTC,TRBD1,TRBV25-1,16,TRBJ2-5,-
CSATFRDSIPDEQYF,TGCAGTGCTACCTTCCGGGACTCCATCCCCGACGAGCAGTACTTC,-,TRBV20-1,15,TRBJ2-7,few
CASSRDVGGSYEQYF,TGTGCCAGCAGCCGAGACGTGGGCGGCTCCTACGAGCAGTACTTC,-,TRBV7-2,15,TRBJ2-7,-
CASSLGGTAASGANTGELFF,TGTGCCAGCAGCTTAGGGGGGACAGCTGCTAGCGGCGCGAACACCGGGGAGCTGTTTTTT,-,TRBV11-2,20,TRBJ2-2,few
CASSPLAGGPYNEQFF,TGTGCCAGCAGCCCATTAGCGGGAGGTCCCTACAATGAGCAGTTCTTC,TRBD2,TRBV7-9,16,TRBJ2-1,few
CASSLEMDQPQHF,TGTGCCAGCAGCTTAGAGATGGATCAGCCCCAGCATTTT,-,TRBV7-2,13,TRBJ1-5,many
CASDIKAGSPLHF,TGTGCCAGCGATATAAAGGCGGGATCACCCCTCCACTTT,-,TRBV6-8,13,TRBJ1-6,-
CSARDRVESWEQFF,TGCAGTGCTAGGGACCGTGTGGAGTCATGGGAGCAGTTCTTC,-,TRBV20-1,14,TRBJ2-1,-
CASSRGLDTEAFF,TGTGCCAGCAGCCGCGGGCTGGACACTGAAGCTTTCTTT,-,TRBV7-9,13,TRBJ1-1,few
CATMPGITYEQYF,TGTGCCACCATGCCAGGGATCACCTACGAGCAGTACTTC,-,TRBV28,13,TRBJ2-7,few
CSAPNLAASTDTQYF,TGCAGTGCTCCAAACCTAGCGGCTAGCACAGATACGCAGTATTTT,TRBD2,TRBV20-1,15,TRBJ2-3,few
CASSRWGRTDTQYF,TGTGCCAGCAGCCGATGGGGACGCACAGATACGCAGTATTTT,-,TRBV7-8,14,TRBJ2-3,many
CASSWDRTNTEAFF,TGTGCCAGCAGCTGGGACAGAACGAACACTGAAGCTTTCTTT,TRBD1,TRBV11-2,14,TRBJ1-1,-
CASSLAGQGNQPPHF,TGTGCCAGCAGCTTAGCGGGACAGGGGAATCAGCCCCCGCATTTT,TRBD1,TRBV7-8,15,TRBJ1-5,-
CASSQVPGSYNEQFF,TGCGCCAGCAGCCAAGTGCCCGGCTCCTACAATGAGCAGTTCTTC,-,TRBV4-1,15,TRBJ2-1,-
CSAAGTLEEKLFF,TGCAGCGCAGCCGGGACACTTGAGGAAAAACTGTTTTTT,-,TRBV29-1,13,TRBJ1-4,-
CASSLLGPLGGYTF,TGTGCCAGCAGTTTATTGGGCCCTTTGGGGGGCTACACCTTC,-,TRBV12-3/TRBV12-4,14,TRBJ1-2,-
CASSETSGIGWDEQFF,TGTGCCAGCAGTGAGACAAGCGGGATAGGGTGGGATGAGCAGTTCTTC,TRBD2,TRBV6-1,16,TRBJ2-1,few
CASSQEGLSTDTQYF,TGCGCCAGCAGCCAAGAAGGTCTTAGCACAGATACGCAGTATTTT,-,TRBV4-3,15,TRBJ2-3,-
CASSSGLGSYNEQFF,TGTGCCAGCAGCTCGGGACTAGGATCCTACAATGAGCAGTTCTTC,TRBD2,TRBV7-2,15,TRBJ2-1,many
CSARWTGSGNTIYF,TGCAGTGCTAGATGGACAGGGTCTGGAAACACCATATATTTT,TRBD1,TRBV20-1,14,TRBJ1-3,-